This TCR beta chain was recovered during a study of blood T cell repertoires in COVID-19. Study as a whole: Sites in the United States, Italy and Spain provided acute and convalescent COVID-19 samples. PBMCs, B-cell-depleted T cells, or T cells provided the cDNA or gDNA that made up the material.

J gave up 7 bases and V 7 bases, and 8 bases lay outside the gene matches. CDR1 is SGHAT and CDR2 is FQDESV in the germline V gene (reference sequence). This CDR3 is built from 15 residues. The assay was immunoSEQ multiplex PCR, and TCRdb's table has in-frame clones only and misses some. The table has around 250,000 clones, 86% seen once. The chain combines TRBV11-1 with TRBJ2-1; 12 nucleotides agree with TRBD2. This sequence was found in a young man with active or convalescent COVID-19. The sample consisted of peripheral blood. This chain's CDR3 is CASTPTSGGLNEQFF. The CDR3 DNA follows: TGTGCCAGCACCCCGACTAGCGGGGGACTTAATGAGCAGTTCTTC. The full variable domain, rest sourced from reference TRBV11-1 and TRBJ2-1, is EAEVAQSPRYKITEKSQAVAFWCDPISGHATLYWYRQILGQGPELLVQFQDESVVDDSQLPKDRFSAERLKGVDSTLKIQPAELGDSAMYLCASTPTSGGLNEQFFGPGTRLTVL.